This paragraph covers one T cell receptor beta chain sequence. The antigen remains undetermined. Here immunoSEQ multiplex PCR was the method, and the copy in TCRdb shows in-frame clones only, minus some. Counted here are tens of thousands of clones, 90% occurring once; the ten biggest clones make up 5% to 6%. The entry originates in a study of T cell responses to AZD1222 COVID-19 vaccine. Regarding the study as a whole: Reports say nearly half of spike-specific TCRs go after unmutated variant regions.

The receptor's source is an adult in good health. The sequences come from peripheral blood, collected on day 0 of AZD1222 vaccination.

The DNA for the CDR3 is TGCGCCAGCAGCCAAGATCCAGGAGTCTCTGGAAACACCATATATTTT. Encoded protein: CASSQDPGVSGNTIYF. The chain recombines TRBV4-1 with TRBJ1-3; no clear D gene. Between the trimmed V and J ends, which lost 0 bases and 0 bases, there was a span of 9 bases. This CDR3 is built from 16 residues. Looked up from germline, CDR1 is MGHRA and CDR2 is YSYEKL.